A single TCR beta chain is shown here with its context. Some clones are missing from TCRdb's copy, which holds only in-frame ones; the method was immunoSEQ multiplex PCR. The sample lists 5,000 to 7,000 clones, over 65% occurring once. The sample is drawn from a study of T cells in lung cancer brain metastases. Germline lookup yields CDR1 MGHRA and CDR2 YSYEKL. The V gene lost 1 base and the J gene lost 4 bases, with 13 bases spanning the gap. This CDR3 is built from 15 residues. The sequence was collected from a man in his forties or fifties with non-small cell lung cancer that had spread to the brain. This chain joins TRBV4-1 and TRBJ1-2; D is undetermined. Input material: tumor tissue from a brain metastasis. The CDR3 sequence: CASSQGPGVTYGYTF. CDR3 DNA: TGCGCCAGCAGCCAAGGTCCAGGCGTAACCTATGGCTACACCTTC.